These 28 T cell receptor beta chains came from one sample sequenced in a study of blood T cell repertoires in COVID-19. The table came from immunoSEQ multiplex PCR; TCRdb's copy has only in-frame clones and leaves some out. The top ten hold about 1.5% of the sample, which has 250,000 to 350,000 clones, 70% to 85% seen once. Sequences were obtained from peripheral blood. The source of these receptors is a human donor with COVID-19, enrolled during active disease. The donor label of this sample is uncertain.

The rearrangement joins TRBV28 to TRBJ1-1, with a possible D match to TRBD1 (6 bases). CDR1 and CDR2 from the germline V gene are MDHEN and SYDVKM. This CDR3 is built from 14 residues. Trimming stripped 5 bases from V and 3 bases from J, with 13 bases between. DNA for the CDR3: TGTGCCAGCAGTCCCTTCGAGGGGGACACTGAAGCTTTCTTT. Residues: CASSPFEGDTEAFF.

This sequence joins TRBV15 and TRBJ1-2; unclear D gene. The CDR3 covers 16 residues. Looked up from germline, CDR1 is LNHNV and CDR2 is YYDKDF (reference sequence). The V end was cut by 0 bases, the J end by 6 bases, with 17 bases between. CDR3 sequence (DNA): TGTGCCACCAGCAGAGATTTGAGGGCCCCGACGAATGGCTACACCTTC. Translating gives CATSRDLRAPTNGYTF. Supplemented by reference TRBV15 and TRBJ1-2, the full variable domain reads DAMVIQNPRYQVTQFGKPVTLSCSQTLNHNVMYWYQQKSSQAPKLLFHYYDKDFNNEADTPDNFQSRRPNTSFCFLDIRSPGLGDTAMYLCATSRDLRAPTNGYTFGSGTRLTVV.

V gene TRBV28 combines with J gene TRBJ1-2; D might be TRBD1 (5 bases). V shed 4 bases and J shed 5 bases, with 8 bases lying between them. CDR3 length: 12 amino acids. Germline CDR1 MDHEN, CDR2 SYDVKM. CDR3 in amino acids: CASSSTAYGYTF. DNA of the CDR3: TGTGCCAGCAGTTCGACAGCGTATGGCTACACCTTC.

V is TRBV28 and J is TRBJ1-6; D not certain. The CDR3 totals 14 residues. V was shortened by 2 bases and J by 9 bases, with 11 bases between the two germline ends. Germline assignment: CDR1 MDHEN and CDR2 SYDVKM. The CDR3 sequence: CASSLGLDGSPLHF. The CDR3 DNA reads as TGTGCCAGCAGTTTAGGACTCGACGGTTCACCCCTCCACTTT.

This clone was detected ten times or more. The CDR3 loop reads CASSVLPGGAESPLHF. CDR3 sequence (DNA): TGTGCCAGCAGCGTCCTCCCAGGGGGCGCGGAGTCACCCCTCCACTTT. The chain employs TRBV2 and TRBJ1-6; TRBD1 matches 8 bases. Germline V gene sequence: CDR1 SNHLY, CDR2 FYNNEI. With V trimmed by 6 bases and J by 10 bases, 14 bases remained unmatched. The CDR3 has 16 residues. The entire variable domain, with the rest obtained from reference TRBV2 and TRBJ1-6, is as follows: EPEVTQTPSHQVTQMGQEVILRCVPISNHLYFYWYRQILGQKVEFLVSFYNNEISEKSEIFDDQFSVERPDGSNFTLKIRSTKLEDSAMYFCASSVLPGGAESPLHFGNGTRLTVT.

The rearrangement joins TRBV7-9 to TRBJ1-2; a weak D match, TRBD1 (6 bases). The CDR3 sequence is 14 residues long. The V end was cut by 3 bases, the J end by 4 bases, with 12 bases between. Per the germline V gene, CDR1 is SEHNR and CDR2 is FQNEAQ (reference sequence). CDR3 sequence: CASSFSGASYGYTF. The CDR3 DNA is TGTGCCAGCAGCTTCTCAGGGGCTAGCTATGGCTACACCTTC.

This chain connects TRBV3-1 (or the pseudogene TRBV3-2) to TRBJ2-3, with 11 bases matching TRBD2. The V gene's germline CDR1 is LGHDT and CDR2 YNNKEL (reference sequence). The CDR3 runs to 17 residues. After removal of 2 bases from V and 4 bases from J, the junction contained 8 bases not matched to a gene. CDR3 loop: CASSQITSGRVSDTQYF. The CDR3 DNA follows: TGTGCCAGCAGCCAAATAACTAGCGGGAGAGTCTCAGATACGCAGTATTTT.

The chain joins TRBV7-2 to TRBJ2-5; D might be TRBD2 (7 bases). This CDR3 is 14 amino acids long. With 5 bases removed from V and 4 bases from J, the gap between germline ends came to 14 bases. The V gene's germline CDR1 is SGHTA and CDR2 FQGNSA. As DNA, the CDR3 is TGTGCCAGCAGCATGGGGGGGGGCCTAGAGACCCAGTACTTC. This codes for CASSMGGGLETQYF.

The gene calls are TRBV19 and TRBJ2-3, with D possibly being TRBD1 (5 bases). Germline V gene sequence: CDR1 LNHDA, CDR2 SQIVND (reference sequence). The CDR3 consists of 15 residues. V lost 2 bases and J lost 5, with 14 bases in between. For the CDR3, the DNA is TGTGCCAGTAGTATACGGCAGGGTCCTGGAGATACGCAGTATTTT. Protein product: CASSIRQGPGDTQYF.

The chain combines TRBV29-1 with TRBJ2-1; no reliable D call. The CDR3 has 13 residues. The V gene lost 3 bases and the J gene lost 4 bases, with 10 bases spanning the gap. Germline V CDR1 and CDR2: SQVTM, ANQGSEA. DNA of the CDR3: TGCAGCGTTGAGGGCTCAATATACAATGAGCAGTTCTTC. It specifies CSVEGSIYNEQFF.

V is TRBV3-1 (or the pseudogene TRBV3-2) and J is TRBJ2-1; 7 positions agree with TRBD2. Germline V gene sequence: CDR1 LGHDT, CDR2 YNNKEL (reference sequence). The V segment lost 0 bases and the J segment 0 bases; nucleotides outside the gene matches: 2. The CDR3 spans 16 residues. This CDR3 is CASSQEGGGSYNEQFF. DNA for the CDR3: TGTGCCAGCAGCCAAGAAGGCGGGGGCTCCTACAATGAGCAGTTCTTC.

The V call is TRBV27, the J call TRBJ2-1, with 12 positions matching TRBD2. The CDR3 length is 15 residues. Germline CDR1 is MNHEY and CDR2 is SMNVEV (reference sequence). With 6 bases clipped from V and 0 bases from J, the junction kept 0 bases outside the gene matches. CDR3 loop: CASRGLAGSYNEQFF. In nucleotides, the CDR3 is TGTGCCAGCAGGGGACTAGCGGGCTCCTACAATGAGCAGTTCTTC.

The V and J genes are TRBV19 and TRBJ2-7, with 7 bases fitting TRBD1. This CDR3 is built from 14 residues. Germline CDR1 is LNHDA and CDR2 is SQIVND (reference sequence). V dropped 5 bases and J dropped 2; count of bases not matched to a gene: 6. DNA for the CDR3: TGTGCCAGTAGTCCGAACCAGGGGGCCTACGAGCAGTACTTC. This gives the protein CASSPNQGAYEQYF.

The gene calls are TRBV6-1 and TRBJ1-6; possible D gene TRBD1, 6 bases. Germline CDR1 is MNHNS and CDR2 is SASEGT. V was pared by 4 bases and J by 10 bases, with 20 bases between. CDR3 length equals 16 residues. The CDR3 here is CASSGEGSRGESPLHF. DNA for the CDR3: TGTGCCAGCAGTGGGGAGGGAAGCAGGGGAGAGTCACCCCTCCACTTT.

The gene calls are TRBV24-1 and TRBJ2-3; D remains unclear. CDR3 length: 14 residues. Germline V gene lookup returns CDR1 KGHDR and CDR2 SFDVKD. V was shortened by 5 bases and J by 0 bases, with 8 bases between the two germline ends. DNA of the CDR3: TGTGCCACCAGTGTAGCCAGAAGCACAGATACGCAGTATTTT. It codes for CATSVARSTDTQYF.

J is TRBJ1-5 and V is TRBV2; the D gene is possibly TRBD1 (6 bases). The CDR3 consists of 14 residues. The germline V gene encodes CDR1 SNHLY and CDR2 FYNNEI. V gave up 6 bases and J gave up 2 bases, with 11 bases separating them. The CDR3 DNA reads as TGTGCCAGCAGAGGAAGGACAGGCAATCAGCCCCAGCATTTT. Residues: CASRGRTGNQPQHF. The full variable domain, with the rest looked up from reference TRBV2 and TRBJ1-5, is EPEVTQTPSHQVTQMGQEVILRCVPISNHLYFYWYRQILGQKVEFLVSFYNNEISEKSEIFDDQFSVERPDGSNFTLKIRSTKLEDSAMYFCASRGRTGNQPQHFGDGTRLSIL.

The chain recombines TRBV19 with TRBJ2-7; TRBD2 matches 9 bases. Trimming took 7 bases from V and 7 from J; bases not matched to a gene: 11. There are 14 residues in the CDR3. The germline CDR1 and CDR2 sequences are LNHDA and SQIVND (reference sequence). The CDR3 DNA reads TGTGCCAGTAAACTAGCGGGTAATAGCGAGGAGCAGTACTTC. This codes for CASKLAGNSEEQYF. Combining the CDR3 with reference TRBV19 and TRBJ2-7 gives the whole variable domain DGGITQSPKYLFRKEGQNVTLSCEQNLNHDAMYWYRQDPGQGLRLIYYSQIVNDFQKGDIAEGYSVSREKKESFPLTVTSAQKNPTAFYLCASKLAGNSEEQYFGPGTRLTVT.

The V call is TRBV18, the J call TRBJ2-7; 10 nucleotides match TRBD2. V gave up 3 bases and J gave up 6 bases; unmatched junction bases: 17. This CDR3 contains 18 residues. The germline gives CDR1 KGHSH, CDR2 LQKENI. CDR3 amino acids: CASSPGGAGGPRTSEQYF. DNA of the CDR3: TGTGCCAGCTCACCCGGTGGAGCGGGAGGGCCAAGGACCTCCGAGCAGTACTTC.

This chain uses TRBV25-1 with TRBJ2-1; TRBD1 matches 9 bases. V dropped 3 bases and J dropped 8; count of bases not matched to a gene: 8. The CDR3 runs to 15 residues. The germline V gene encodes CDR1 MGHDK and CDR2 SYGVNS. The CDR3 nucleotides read TGTGCCAGCAGTGAGGGACAGGGAAGAGTCGATGAGCAGTTCTTC. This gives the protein CASSEGQGRVDEQFF.

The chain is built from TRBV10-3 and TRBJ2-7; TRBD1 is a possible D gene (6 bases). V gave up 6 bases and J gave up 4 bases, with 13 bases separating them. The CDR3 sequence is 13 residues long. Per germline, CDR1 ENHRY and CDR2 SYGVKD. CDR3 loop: CAISIGQPYEQYF. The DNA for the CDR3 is TGTGCCATCAGCATAGGACAGCCGTACGAGCAGTACTTC.

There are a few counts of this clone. CDR3 in DNA: TGTGCCAGCAGTTCCGGACCGGGACTAGCGGACCGTGAGCAGTTCTTC. This translates into CASSSGPGLADREQFF. The chain combines TRBV6-2 or TRBV6-3 with TRBJ2-1; 11 bases map to TRBD2. Unmatched junction bases numbered 11, after V lost 4 bases and J lost 9 bases. The germline CDR1 and CDR2 sequences are MNHEY and SVGEGT. This CDR3 is 16 amino acids long.

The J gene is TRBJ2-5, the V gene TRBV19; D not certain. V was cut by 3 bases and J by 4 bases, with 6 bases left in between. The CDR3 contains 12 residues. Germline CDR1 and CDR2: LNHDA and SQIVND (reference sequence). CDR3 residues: CASSMSGETQYF. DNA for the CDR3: TGTGCCAGTAGTATGTCAGGAGAGACCCAGTACTTC.

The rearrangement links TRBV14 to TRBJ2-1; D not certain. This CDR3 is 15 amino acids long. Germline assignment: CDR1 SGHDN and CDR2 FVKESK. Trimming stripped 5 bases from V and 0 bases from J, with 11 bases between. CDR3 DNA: TGTGCCAGCAGCATCCGACTGGACTCCTACAATGAGCAGTTCTTC. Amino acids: CASSIRLDSYNEQFF.

The CDR3: CASYDRAPKSLYGYTF. Here the CDR3 DNA reads TGTGCCAGTTACGACAGGGCCCCGAAGAGTCTCTATGGCTACACCTTC. The chain carries TRBV19 and TRBJ1-2; 7 positions match TRBD1. V lost 8 bases and J lost 4; bases outside the gene matches: 16. The CDR3 runs 16 residues. Germline CDR1 and CDR2: LNHDA and SQIVND (reference sequence).

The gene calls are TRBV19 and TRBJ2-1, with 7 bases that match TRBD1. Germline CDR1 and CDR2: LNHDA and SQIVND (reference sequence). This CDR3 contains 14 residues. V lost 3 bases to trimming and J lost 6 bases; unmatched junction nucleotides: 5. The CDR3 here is CASSIRQGSNEQFF. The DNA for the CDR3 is TGTGCCAGTAGTATCAGACAGGGAAGCAATGAGCAGTTCTTC.

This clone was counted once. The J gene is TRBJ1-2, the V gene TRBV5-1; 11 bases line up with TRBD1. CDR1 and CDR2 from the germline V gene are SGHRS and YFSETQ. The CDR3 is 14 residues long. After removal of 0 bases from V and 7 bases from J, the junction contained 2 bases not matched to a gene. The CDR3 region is CASSLEGTGGGYTF. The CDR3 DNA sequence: TGCGCCAGCAGCTTGGAAGGGACAGGGGGTGGCTACACCTTC.

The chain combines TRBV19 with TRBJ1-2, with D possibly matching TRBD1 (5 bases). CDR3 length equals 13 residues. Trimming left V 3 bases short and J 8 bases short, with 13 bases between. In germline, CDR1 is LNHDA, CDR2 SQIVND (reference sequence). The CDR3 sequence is CASSIQGLGGYTF. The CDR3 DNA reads TGTGCCAGTAGTATCCAGGGACTGGGGGGCTACACCTTC.

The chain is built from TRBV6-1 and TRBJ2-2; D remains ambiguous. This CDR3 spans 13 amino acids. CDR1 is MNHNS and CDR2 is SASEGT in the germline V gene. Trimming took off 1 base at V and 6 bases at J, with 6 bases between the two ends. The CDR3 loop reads CASSEGRAGELFF. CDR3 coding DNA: TGTGCCAGCAGTGAAGGTCGGGCCGGGGAGCTGTTTTTT.